This T cell receptor (beta chain) was retrieved from a study of blood T cell repertoires in COVID-19 (dated by TCRdb to 2020 to 2022). In the study overall: The collaborator samples originated in the United States, Italy and Spain and spanned the acute and convalescent phases of COVID-19. Subjects who had been exposed to COVID-19, were actively infected with it, or had recovered from it provided the deeply sampled blood TCRbeta repertoires that made up the dataset. A de-identified subject ID, COVID-19 status, age in years and sex were almost always included in the sample metadata. The prospective study material was composed of cDNA or gDNA derived from T cells, B-cell-depleted T cells, or PBMCs. Where available, HLA class I and class II types were taken from metadata supplied by the sample provider and were not determined by assay-based typing. Samples came from the ongoing ImmuneRACE study (first 160 participants) plus 1,254 subjects from 6 global collaborators. The repertoires were made available in a free public database intended to serve as a resource for research on the immune response to SARS-CoV-2. On the study overall, not on this receptor specifically: How much clinical and demographic metadata was included differed by source and by participant, and the metadata was provided uncurated.

Each collaborating institution followed its own protocols to collect whole blood in K2EDTA tubes. For TCRbeta analysis, collaborators shipped samples as frozen whole blood, isolated PBMCs, or DNA extracted from either of those sample types. TCRbeta CDR3 regions were amplified from genomic DNA using the immunoSEQ Assay, a bias-controlled multiplex PCR. On the authors' methods: The number of nucleated cells in each sample was estimated from the amplification of reference gene primers within the assay. To quantify the absolute abundance of each unique TCRbeta CDR3 rearrangement, sequence reads were collapsed and filtered. For each sample, productive Simpson clonality was calculated by taking the square root of Simpson's diversity index across productive rearrangements. TCRdb obtained this table from immuneACCESS and retained in-frame rearrangements with V and J assigned. These tables miss some clones; where compared with another copy, unresolved V genes account for less than half of the shortfall, and the remainder is unexplained. That table supplies the V and J calls and clone size; D and trimming were determined from the DNA. This sample lists some 210,000 clones; roughly four fifths were detected once. The ten largest clones capture around 7.3% of the sample.

With regard to this clone: The target of this receptor is not known. There are no base qualities to consult, and no much larger clone falls within one base.

The CDR3 sequence holds 12 residues, the cysteine and phenylalanine included. Only the CDR3 portion is preserved as DNA: 36 bases, with reading frame beginning at the first base. Taken from the germline V gene, the CDR1 and CDR2 loops are KGHSH and LQKENI. V is reduced by 3 bases and J by 7 bases, leaving a spacing of 10 bases between them. The sequence joins TRBV18 to TRBJ2-7; a confident D gene designation cannot be given. The receptor was isolated from a woman aged 45-60 years with active or convalescent COVID-19. Sequences were obtained from peripheral blood. Read as DNA, the sequence is TGTGCCAGCTCACCCCAGCTCGGGGAGCAGTACTTC. Translated, this gives CASSPQLGEQYF.